This paragraph reports one TCR beta chain. The sample is drawn from a study of blood T cell repertoires in COVID-19. Study at large: The analysed material was cDNA or gDNA that came from T cells, B-cell-depleted T cells, or PBMCs.

With V trimmed by 5 bases and J by 7 bases, 7 bases remained unmatched. Germline CDR1 is SGHNT and CDR2 is YENEEA. This CDR3 has 15 amino acids. As originally analysed: Reference gene primers were amplified, and this amplification served to estimate nucleated cell counts. Libraries were prepared by immunoSEQ multiplex PCR; TCRdb keeps only in-frame clonotypes and omits some of them. V, J and clone size are taken as reported in that table, and D and trimming were inferred from the DNA itself. The data show some 89,000 clones, under 85% seen once. V usage is TRBV11-3 and J usage is TRBJ1-6; 8 nucleotides match TRBD1. The sequencing input was peripheral blood. This TCR was sampled from a man in his 70s with acute or convalescent COVID-19. The DNA of the CDR3 is TGTGCCAGCAGCCCCAATGACAGGGGAAATTCACCCCTCCACTTT. Encoded protein: CASSPNDRGNSPLHF.